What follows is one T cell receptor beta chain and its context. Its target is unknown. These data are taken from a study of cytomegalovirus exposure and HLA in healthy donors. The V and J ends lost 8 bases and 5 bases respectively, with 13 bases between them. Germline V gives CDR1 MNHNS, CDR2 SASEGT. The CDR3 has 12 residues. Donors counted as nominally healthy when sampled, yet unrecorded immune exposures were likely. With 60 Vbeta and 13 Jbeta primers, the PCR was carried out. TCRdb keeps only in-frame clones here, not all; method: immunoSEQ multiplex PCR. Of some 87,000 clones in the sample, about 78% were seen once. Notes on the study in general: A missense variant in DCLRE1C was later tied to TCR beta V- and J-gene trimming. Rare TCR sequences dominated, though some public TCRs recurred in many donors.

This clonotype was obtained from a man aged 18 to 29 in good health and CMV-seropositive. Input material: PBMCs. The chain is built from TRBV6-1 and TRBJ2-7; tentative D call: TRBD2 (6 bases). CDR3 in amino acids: CASVRGDDEQYF. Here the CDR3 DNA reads TGTGCCAGCGTGCGCGGGGACGACGAGCAGTACTTC.